Below are 4 T cell receptor beta chains sequenced from a single sample in a study of blood T cell repertoires in COVID-19. Only in-frame clones appear in the TCRdb table, and some are missing; sequencing was by immunoSEQ multiplex PCR. The sample lists some 250,000 clones; approximately 83% were seen once. Sequencing was done on a sample of peripheral blood. The receptors originated from a woman aged 25 to 39 who had recovered from COVID-19.

The table lists this clone with a count of one. CDR3 sequence reads: CASSRRTGGNTEAFF. CDR3 DNA: TGTGCCAGCAGCCGTAGGACAGGGGGAAACACTGAAGCTTTCTTT. This rearrangement joins TRBV6-2 or TRBV6-3 to TRBJ1-1; 10 nucleotides align to TRBD1. Germline-derived CDR1 and CDR2 are MNHEY and SVGEGT. This CDR3 region has 15 residues. V was clipped by 6 bases and J by 2 bases; unmatched bases: 6.

V gene TRBV7-2 combines with J gene TRBJ2-7, with 8 bases that match TRBD2. Germline loops: CDR1 SGHTA, CDR2 FQGNSA. Trimming removed 5 bases from V and 2 bases from J; junction bases left unmatched: 5. There are 14 residues in the CDR3. CDR3 bases: TGTGCCAGCAGCCTTAGCGGGGCGGCCTACGAGCAGTACTTC. This translates into CASSLSGAAYEQYF.

This sequence joins TRBV6-5 and TRBJ2-1; D is unresolved. V was pared by 3 bases and J by 5 bases, with 8 bases between. CDR3 length: 13 amino acids. Germline loops: CDR1 MNHEY, CDR2 SVGAGI. The CDR3: CASSYIADNEQFF. The CDR3 DNA follows: TGTGCCAGCAGTTATATTGCGGACAATGAGCAGTTCTTC.

The chain is built from TRBV2 and TRBJ2-3, with 16 bases fitting TRBD2. This CDR3 has 19 residues. CDR1 is SNHLY, CDR2 FYNNEI, per germline. The V and J ends lost 2 bases and 1 base, in that order; junction bases with no gene match: 6. The CDR3 spells CASSESGLAGGPRTDTQYF. CDR3 nucleotides: TGTGCCAGCAGTGAATCGGGACTAGCGGGGGGGCCGCGCACAGATACGCAGTATTTT.